Below are 30 T cell receptor beta chains sequenced from a single sample in a study of early T cells in non-severe SARS-CoV-2 infection. Each CDR3 protein is one row after TCRdb ran MiXCR on the 5' RACE reads. In the table there are 57,000 or so distinct CDR3 sequences, 12% of which are singletons. The source material was whole blood, sampled at baseline. These receptors were obtained from an adult who was a healthcare worker with PCR-confirmed SARS-CoV-2 infection or an uninfected control (not recorded which). The donor label of this sample is uncertain.

The chain has TRBV20-1 and TRBJ1-1; possibly TRBD1 for D (5 bases). Germline CDR1 is DFQATT and CDR2 is SNEGSKA (reference sequence). The CDR3 has 12 residues. The V end lost 6 bases, the J end lost 12 bases, and 20 bases lay between the germline ends. The CDR3: CSAGDGSLRSFF. CDR3 nucleotides: TGCAGTGCAGGGGACGGGTCCCTCAGGTCTTTCTTT.

The rearrangement uses TRBV7-2 and TRBJ1-1; unclear D gene. Germline CDR1 and CDR2: SGHTA and FQGNSA. This CDR3 has 13 residues. V was clipped by 5 bases and J by 1 base, with 8 bases between them. CDR3 region: CASSNMANTEAFF. Here the CDR3 DNA reads TGTGCCAGCAGCAATATGGCGAACACTGAAGCTTTCTTT.

This clonotype was found a few times. This chain connects TRBV5-1 to TRBJ2-3; D assignment may be TRBD1 or TRBD2 (5 bases each). Trimming cost V 4 bases and J 2 bases, with 11 bases left between them. The CDR3 is 14 residues long. CDR1 is SGHRS and CDR2 is YFSETQ in the germline V gene. The CDR3 loop reads CASSLGTVTDTQYF. Here the CDR3 DNA reads TGCGCCAGCAGCCTTGGGACGGTCACAGATACGCAGTATTTT.

This clonotype was seen more than once but under ten times. The chain joins TRBV25-1 to TRBJ1-5, with D maybe TRBD1 (5 bases). The CDR3 sequence is 18 residues long. From germline, CDR1 is MGHDK and CDR2 SYGVNS. The V gene lost 1 base and the J gene lost 0 bases, with 16 bases spanning the gap. The DNA of the CDR3 is TGTGCCAGCAGTGAATTTTGTCGACAGAGATATAGCAATCAGCCCCAGCATTTT. It translates to CASSEFCRQRYSNQPQHF.

This clonotype was recorded at least ten times. The chain combines TRBV5-1 with TRBJ1-2; weak D call: TRBD1 (6 bases). From germline, CDR1 is SGHRS and CDR2 YFSETQ. CDR3 length: 15 residues. V was shortened by 0 bases and J by 4 bases, with 13 bases between the two germline ends. CDR3 sequence: CASSLEPGQLYGYTF. The CDR3 DNA reads as TGCGCCAGCAGCTTGGAACCGGGACAACTCTATGGCTACACCTTC.

CDR3 residues: CASSPKILNTGELFF. DNA of the CDR3: TGTGCCAGCTCACCAAAAATTCTGAACACCGGGGAGCTGTTTTTT. The rearrangement uses TRBV18 and TRBJ2-2; D call uncertain. The CDR3 totals 15 residues. The V end lost 2 bases, the J end lost 1 base, and 8 bases lay between the germline ends. The germline V gene encodes CDR1 KGHSH and CDR2 LQKENI.

This chain joins TRBV7-9 and TRBJ2-3, with D possibly matching TRBD1 (5 bases). The CDR3 runs 14 residues. Germline loops: CDR1 SEHNR, CDR2 FQNEAQ (reference sequence). Trimming stripped 2 bases from V and 7 bases from J, with 13 bases between. The DNA of the CDR3 is TGTGCCAGCAGCTTACTATCAGGGCGTAATACGCAGTATTTT. Its protein product is CASSLLSGRNTQYF.

This chain connects TRBV20-1 to TRBJ2-1; 10 bases line up with TRBD2. CDR1 and CDR2 (germline): DFQATT, SNEGSKA (reference sequence). J was trimmed by 10 bases and V by 4 bases; bases with no gene match: 13. The CDR3 has 15 residues. The CDR3 spells CSATPGSGGGIEQFF. The CDR3 coding sequence is TGCAGTGCTACCCCTGGGAGCGGGGGGGGCATAGAGCAGTTCTTC.

The sample holds a few counts of this clonotype. The chain links TRBV7-3 to TRBJ2-3, with 8 bases matching TRBD1. CDR3 size: 14 residues. The V gene's germline CDR1 is SGHTA and CDR2 FQGTGA. Trimming took 6 bases from V and 6 from J; bases not matched to a gene: 8. DNA of the CDR3: TGTGCCAGCAGTTCCGGGACAGGTCTGGATACGCAGTATTTT. Protein: CASSSGTGLDTQYF.

This clonotype appeared a few times. This chain joins TRBV11-3 and TRBJ2-3; maybe TRBD1 (6 bases). V was clipped by 0 bases and J by 2 bases, with 15 bases between them. This CDR3 is built from 17 residues. Germline CDR1 and CDR2: SGHNT and YENEEA. The CDR3 is CASSLEPGHYFTDTQYF. In DNA form, the CDR3 reads TGTGCCAGCAGCTTAGAACCGGGACACTACTTCACAGATACGCAGTATTTT. The full variable domain, rest sourced from reference TRBV11-3 and TRBJ2-3, is EAGVVQSPRYKIIEKKQPVAFWCNPISGHNTLYWYLQNLGQGPELLIRYENEEAVDDSQLPKDRFSAERLKGVDSTLKIQPAELGDSAVYLCASSLEPGHYFTDTQYFGPGTRLTVL.

Many counts were recorded for this clonotype. This chain links TRBV7-2 with TRBJ2-1, with TRBD2 as a possible D gene (5 bases). Germline V gene data show CDR1 as SGHTA and CDR2 as FQGNSA. The V and J ends lost 1 base and 8 bases respectively, with 9 bases between them. The CDR3 totals 13 residues. As DNA, the CDR3 is TGTGCCAGCAGCTTAGGGGGAGTCGATGAGCAGTTCTTC. This translates into CASSLGGVDEQFF.

This rearrangement joins TRBV18 to TRBJ2-5; 8 nucleotides align to TRBD2. After removal of 6 bases from V and 5 bases from J, the junction contained 8 bases not matched to a gene. Germline V gene data show CDR1 as KGHSH and CDR2 as LQKENI. The CDR3 runs to 14 residues. The CDR3 sequence: CASSPTGGDETQYF. CDR3 coding DNA: TGTGCCAGCTCCCCCACGGGGGGGGACGAGACCCAGTACTTC.

Only a few counts were recorded for this clonotype. The J gene is TRBJ2-5, the V gene TRBV5-4, with D hard to call. The ends were cut back, 4 bases at V and 1 base at J, with 14 bases in the middle. CDR3 size: 15 residues. Germline V gene sequence: CDR1 SGHNT, CDR2 YYREEE (reference sequence). CDR3 residues: CASSPPGRSQETQYF. The CDR3 DNA follows: TGTGCCAGCAGCCCGCCTGGGCGGAGCCAAGAGACCCAGTACTTC.

This clonotype was observed at least ten times. The J gene is TRBJ2-3, the V gene TRBV18; D unclear. Trimming shortened V by 3 bases and J by 5 bases, and 6 bases separated the two germline ends. The CDR3 spans 12 residues. Germline CDR1 is KGHSH and CDR2 is LQKENI. The CDR3: CASSPRGDTQYF. The CDR3 region has the DNA TGTGCCAGCTCACCCCGAGGAGATACGCAGTATTTT.

Of note for this clonotype: As the CDR3 is not closed by the conserved phenylalanine or tryptophan, this likely results from a read error. The genes are TRBV7-2 and TRBJ1-2, with a possible D match to TRBD1 (6 bases). The CDR3 runs 13 residues. Trimming pared 4 bases from V and 7 bases from J, leaving 13 bases between. CDR1 is SGHTA and CDR2 is FQGNSA in the germline V gene. CDR3 region: CASSSEVGGGYTL. The CDR3 bases are TGTGCCAGCAGCTCAGAAGTAGGGGGTGGCTACACCTTG.

The chain combines TRBV3-1 with TRBJ1-1; D gene uncertain. Looked up from germline, CDR1 is LGHDT and CDR2 is YNNKEL (reference sequence). V lost 0 bases to trimming and J lost 3 bases, with 11 bases between them. This CDR3 has 15 amino acids. The CDR3 reads CASSQETEPYTEAFF. DNA of the CDR3: TGTGCCAGCAGCCAAGAGACCGAACCATACACTGAAGCTTTCTTT.

This clonotype was detected only a few times. The genes are TRBV4-1 and TRBJ2-3; D is unclear. Germline CDR1 is MGHRA and CDR2 is YSYEKL. The CDR3 is made up of 13 amino acids. V was pared by 7 bases and J by 3 bases, with 11 bases between. The CDR3 nucleotides read TGCGCCAGCACCCAGGTCCAGACAGATACGCAGTATTTT. Its protein product is CASTQVQTDTQYF.

This clonotype was counted between two and nine times. This rearrangement joins TRBV7-8 to TRBJ1-1; D unclear. The CDR3 totals 15 residues. Trimming took off 6 bases at V and 0 bases at J, with 14 bases between the two ends. Germline CDR1 and CDR2: SGHVS and FQNEAQ. CDR3 loop: CASRGLKTVNTEAFF. The CDR3 nucleotides are TGTGCCAGCAGAGGTCTTAAGACTGTGAACACTGAAGCTTTCTTT. Together with reference TRBV7-8 and TRBJ1-1, the CDR3 gives the full variable domain: GAGVSQSPRYKVAKRGQDVALRCDPISGHVSLFWYQQALGQGPEFLTYFQNEAQLDKSGLPSDRFFAERPEGSVSTLKIQRTQQEDSAVYLCASRGLKTVNTEAFFGQGTRLTVV.

The chain joins TRBV7-6 to TRBJ2-3; TRBD2 agrees at 10 bases. The CDR3 spans 21 residues. CDR1 SGHVS and CDR2 FNYEAQ come from the germline V gene. The junction had 19 bases not matched to a gene; V was cut back by 1 base and J by 3 bases. Here the CDR3 DNA reads TGTGCCAGCAGCTTAGATTTAGGACTAGCGGCCTTGGGGTTTAGGACAGATACGCAGTATTTT. This gives the protein CASSLDLGLAALGFRTDTQYF.

The sample holds a few counts of this clonotype. The rearrangement links TRBV12-3 or TRBV12-4 to TRBJ1-1; 7 bases fit TRBD1. The junction had 23 bases not matched to a gene; V was cut back by 9 bases and J by 1 base. The CDR3 has 19 residues. The CDR3 reads CASPKPLSTGSGTNTEAFF. The CDR3 nucleotides are TGTGCCAGTCCGAAACCCCTTTCGACAGGGTCGGGCACGAACACTGAAGCTTTCTTT.

This clonotype appeared many times. This rearrangement joins TRBV5-1 to TRBJ1-5; unclear D gene. V lost 0 bases, J lost 6 bases, and 7 bases lay in between. This CDR3 is built from 13 residues. From germline, CDR1 is SGHRS and CDR2 YFSETQ. The CDR3 loop is CASSLAEGQPQHF. The CDR3 DNA sequence: TGCGCCAGCAGCTTGGCGGAGGGTCAGCCCCAGCATTTT.

The chain combines TRBV7-2 with TRBJ1-2; tentatively, D is TRBD1 (5 bases). This CDR3 is 19 amino acids long. The ends were cut back, 0 bases at V and 2 bases at J, with 22 bases in the middle. The germline V gene encodes CDR1 SGHTA and CDR2 FQGNSA. CDR3 sequence: CASSLARAAGPWGNYGYTF. In DNA, the CDR3 is TGTGCCAGCAGCTTAGCGCGGGCTGCAGGTCCCTGGGGCAACTATGGCTACACCTTC.

This CDR3 reads CASSPGRFTGELFF. CDR3 DNA sequence: TGTGCCAGCAGCCCAGGGAGGTTCACCGGGGAGCTGTTTTTT. The chain carries TRBV6-5 and TRBJ2-2; a possible D gene is TRBD2 (6 bases). CDR1 and CDR2 (germline): MNHEY, SVGAGI. The CDR3 runs 14 residues. V lost 6 bases to trimming and J lost 4 bases, with 12 bases between them.

This clonotype was observed at least ten times. The J gene is TRBJ2-4, the V gene TRBV18, with D perhaps matching TRBD2 (5 bases). V was cut by 0 bases and J by 3 bases, with 9 bases left in between. This CDR3 has 15 residues. Germline V gives CDR1 KGHSH, CDR2 LQKENI. The CDR3 bases are TGTGCCAGCTCACCACCGGACGGACTCAAAAACATTCAGTACTTC. Protein: CASSPPDGLKNIQYF.

V and J are TRBV4-2 and TRBJ1-2, with 9 positions matching TRBD1. CDR1 and CDR2 (germline): LGHNA, YNFKEQ. The ends lost 3 bases at V and 4 bases at J; junction bases unmatched: 3. There are 14 residues in the CDR3. The CDR3 reads CASSQGQGSYGYTF. The CDR3 bases are TGTGCCAGCAGCCAGGGACAGGGCAGCTATGGCTACACCTTC.

This rearrangement joins TRBV5-5 to TRBJ2-3, with 7 bases fitting TRBD1. Per the germline V gene, CDR1 is SGHKS and CDR2 is YYEKEE (reference sequence). V lost 5 bases to trimming and J lost 0 bases; unmatched junction nucleotides: 6. The CDR3 has 15 amino acids. The CDR3 DNA sequence: TGTGCCAGCAGTCAGAGACAGGGTAGCACAGATACGCAGTATTTT. Protein sequence: CASSQRQGSTDTQYF.

This clonotype was detected a few times. The gene calls are TRBV4-1 and TRBJ2-1; TRBD2 matches at 7 bases. V trimming: 2 bases; J trimming: 12 bases; junction bases outside the gene matches: 10. The CDR3 runs to 14 residues. Germline V gives CDR1 MGHRA, CDR2 YSYEKL. CDR3 loop: CASSQYPTSLLQFF. CDR3 DNA: TGCGCCAGCAGCCAATACCCGACTAGCCTGTTGCAGTTCTTC.

This clonotype occurred a few times. J is TRBJ1-1 and V is TRBV27; D is uncertain. CDR3 length equals 12 residues. V dropped 6 bases and J dropped 1 base, with 6 bases sitting between them. CDR1 and CDR2 from the germline V gene are MNHEY and SMNVEV (reference sequence). In DNA form, the CDR3 reads TGTGCCAGCAGAGCCAGGAACACTGAAGCTTTCTTT. Translation gives CASRARNTEAFF.

This clonotype was recorded many times. V and J are TRBV6-2 or TRBV6-3 and TRBJ2-5; D is possibly TRBD2 (5 bases). Per the germline V gene, CDR1 is MNHEY and CDR2 is SVGEGT. The CDR3 extends over 15 amino acids. Trimming pared 2 bases from V and 5 bases from J, leaving 15 bases between. The CDR3 sequence: CASSYRLALVETQYF. DNA for the CDR3: TGTGCCAGCAGTTACAGGCTAGCCTTGGTGGAGACCCAGTACTTC.

The table lists this clonotype with a few counts. The gene calls are TRBV5-6 and TRBJ2-1; TRBD2 aligns across 12 bases. J gave up 11 bases and V 3 bases, and 0 bases lay outside the gene matches. In germline, CDR1 is SGHDT, CDR2 YYEEEE. This CDR3 comprises 12 residues. CDR3 region: CASSWTSGKQFF. DNA of the CDR3: TGTGCCAGCAGCTGGACTAGCGGGAAGCAGTTCTTC.